This T cell receptor beta chain was identified during a study of CD8 T cells in Susac syndrome. The CDR3 runs 14 residues. The germline CDR1 and CDR2 sequences are DFQATT and SNEGSKA (reference sequence). Trimming at V came to 6 bases and at J to 1 base, leaving 7 bases not matched to a gene. With random hexamers, roughly 0.5 to 1 ug RNA was reverse transcribed. TCRdb fed the immunoSEQ multiplex PCR reads into MiXCR, producing one record per CDR3 protein. This table has some 160,000 distinct CDR3 sequences, 90% to 95% appearing once. Sequences were obtained from CD4+ T cells from PBMCs. The sequence was collected from a human donor with Susac syndrome. The chain carries TRBV20-1 and TRBJ2-5; TRBD2 matches 8 bases. The DNA of the CDR3 is TGCAGTGCAACCGGGGGGGCCCTCCAAGAGACCCAGTACTTC. It specifies CSATGGALQETQYF.